This TCR beta chain emerged from a study of human T cells and chemical hapten exposure. TCRdb reprocessed the RACE reads with MiXCR, giving one entry per CDR3 protein. The profile shows some 52,000 distinct CDR3 sequences, more than 9.5% of them singletons. This clonotype came up a few times. Its antigen is still unknown. The study, taken as a whole, reports: It was expanded TCRs that formed significantly more large CDR3 similarity clusters than controls did.

The time point is: patch test 1, 2 weeks after DPC sensitization. Treatment denoted: therapeutic diphenylcyclopropenone sensitization with weekly scalp DPC. Sequencing started from total RNA isolated from unfractionated whole blood. The receptor was derived from a woman in her thirties or forties with alopecia areata. Some clones in this sample may be carry-over from other donors' samples. This specimen consisted of whole blood, obtained in connection with sensitization to the hapten diphenylcyclopropenone (DPC).

The CDR3 protein is CASSLWQGASDTQYF. The CDR3, as DNA: TGTGCCAGCAGTTTGTGGCAGGGGGCTTCAGATACGCAGTATTTT. The V call is TRBV28, the J call TRBJ2-3; 8 bases line up with TRBD1. Trimming cost V 3 bases and J 4 bases; bases outside gene matches: 6. This CDR3 is built from 15 residues. Germline V gene sequence: CDR1 MDHEN, CDR2 SYDVKM.